Listed below are T cell receptor beta chains from one sample, sequenced in a study of T cells after yellow fever vaccination. TCRdb recomputed calls from the 5' RACE reads with MiXCR, one row per CDR3 protein. The table has 180,000 or so distinct CDR3 sequences, about 11% seen once; the top ten hold roughly a third. The sample consisted of CD8+ T cells sorted from PBMCs, taken 15 days after the yellow fever booster vaccination. All receptors come from a man aged 18 to 29 who received the YFV17D yellow fever vaccine. The CDR3 runs from the conserved cysteine through the conserved F or W. D genes are given only for firm matches. Size values are once, few and many counts, or a class for expanded clones, and some rows have none.

CDR3aa	CDR3nt	v_gene	abundance	d_gene	j_gene
CASSPGTGGNEKLFF	TGTGCCAGTAGTCCCGGGACAGGGGGAAATGAAAAACTGTTTTTT	TRBV19	few	TRBD1	TRBJ1-4
CASSVGSGGPSTDTQYF	TGTGCCAGCAGCGTAGGGTCGGGCGGGCCCAGCACAGATACGCAGTATTTT	TRBV9	.	.	TRBJ2-3
CAISDAGTLEEQYF	TGTGCCATCAGTGATGCGGGGACCCTTGAGGAGCAGTACTTC	TRBV10-3	many	.	TRBJ2-7
CASSLATAYWSGANVLTF	TGTGCCAGCAGCCTCGCGACAGCCTACTGGTCTGGGGCCAACGTCCTGACTTTC	TRBV3-1	few	.	TRBJ2-6
CASSSTGRNTEAFF	TGTGCCAGCAGCTCAACAGGGAGAAACACTGAAGCTTTCTTT	TRBV5-4	.	.	TRBJ1-1
CSVEELGEQFF	TGCAGCGTTGAAGAGCTCGGTGAGCAGTTCTTC	TRBV29-1	few	.	TRBJ2-1
CASSTPHRGLDNEQFF	TGTGCCAGCAGCACACCTCACAGGGGGCTAGACAATGAGCAGTTCTTC	TRBV7-2	few	TRBD1	TRBJ2-1
CASSQDRPPFPYGYTF	TGCGCCAGCAGCCAAGACAGACCCCCTTTCCCCTATGGCTACACCTTC	TRBV4-3	.	.	TRBJ1-2
CASKGGGVYNEQFF	TGTGCCAGCAAAGGTGGGGGGGTTTACAATGAGCAGTTCTTC	TRBV12-3/TRBV12-4	few	TRBD2	TRBJ2-1
CASSLWRSTDTQYF	TGTGCCAGCAGCCTCTGGAGGAGCACAGATACGCAGTATTTT	TRBV5-6	.	.	TRBJ2-3
CASSLGGGDGYTF	TGTGCCAGCAGTTTGGGTGGCGGCGATGGCTACACCTTC	TRBV12-3/TRBV12-4	few	.	TRBJ1-2
CASSLGGGNTEAFF	TGTGCCAGCAGTTTAGGCGGTGGGAACACTGAAGCTTTCTTT	TRBV6-5	many	.	TRBJ1-1
CASSQPTGVGGYTF	TGTGCCAGCAGCCAACCGACAGGGGTGGGTGGCTACACCTTC	TRBV4-2	.	TRBD1	TRBJ1-2
CASSPGDSSSYGYTF	TGTGCCAGCAGCCCAGGAGACAGCTCCTCCTATGGCTACACCTTC	TRBV7-9	.	.	TRBJ1-2
CASRTGTVDTGELFF	TGTGCCAGCAGAACCGGGACGGTTGACACCGGGGAGCTGTTTTTT	TRBV27	few	.	TRBJ2-2
CASSLGGVRNYGYTF	TGTGCCAGCAGCTTGGGGGGGGTCAGGAACTATGGCTACACCTTC	TRBV7-2	.	.	TRBJ1-2
CASSARRSSYNEQFF	TGTGCCAGCAGCGCCAGGAGGTCCTCCTATAATGAGCAGTTCTTC	TRBV9	many	.	TRBJ2-1
CASSPFRTGVTEAFF	TGTGCCAGCAGTCCCTTTAGGACAGGGGTGACTGAAGCTTTCTTT	TRBV11-2	few	TRBD1	TRBJ1-1
CASNPTVDTEAFF	TGTGCCAGCAATCCGACGGTTGACACTGAAGCTTTCTTT	TRBV6-5	few	.	TRBJ1-1
CATSDPRTGGQETQYF	TGTGCCACCAGTGACCCTCGGACAGGGGGTCAAGAGACCCAGTACTTC	TRBV24-1	few	TRBD1	TRBJ2-5
CASSPRGGALTDTQYF	TGTGCCAGCAGCCCGAGGGGGGGGGCCCTCACAGATACGCAGTATTTT	TRBV12-3/TRBV12-4	few	.	TRBJ2-3
CASSWGGSRETQYF	TGTGCCAGCAGTTGGGGTGGCAGTCGGGAGACCCAGTACTTC	TRBV6-2/TRBV6-3	.	.	TRBJ2-5
CASSQVKMNYGYTF	TGTGCCAGCAGCCAAGTCAAGATGAACTATGGCTACACCTTC	TRBV3-1	few	.	TRBJ1-2
CASRAWGAVQPQHF	TGTGCCAGCAGGGCTTGGGGGGCCGTTCAGCCCCAGCATTTT	TRBV27	few	.	TRBJ1-5
CASSGDGGNTIYF	TGCGCCAGCAGCGGGGACGGTGGAAACACCATATATTTT	TRBV4-1	.	.	TRBJ1-3
CASSTTGTGEETQYF	TGTGCCAGCAGTACAACCGGGACAGGGGAAGAGACCCAGTACTTC	TRBV12-3/TRBV12-4	few	TRBD1	TRBJ2-5
CSARRDRAYGYTF	TGCAGTGCTAGGCGCGACAGGGCCTATGGCTACACCTTC	TRBV20-1	many	TRBD1	TRBJ1-2
CASSFRGEVDDSPLHF	TGTGCCAGCAGCTTCCGCGGGGAAGTTGACGATTCACCCCTCCACTTT	TRBV7-9	.	.	TRBJ1-6
CASRNNVGGGDNEQFF	TGTGCCAGCAGGAACAATGTAGGGGGGGGCGACAATGAGCAGTTCTTC	TRBV2	.	.	TRBJ2-1
CASSHGTSGIQETQYF	TGTGCCAGCAGCCACGGGACTAGCGGAATCCAAGAGACCCAGTACTTC	TRBV3-1	few	TRBD2	TRBJ2-5
CASSLGVRGDYEQYF	TGTGCCAGCAGCTTAGGCGTTAGGGGTGACTACGAGCAGTACTTC	TRBV7-2	.	.	TRBJ2-7
CASSVVLSYNEQFF	TGTGCCAGCAGCGTAGTTCTATCCTACAATGAGCAGTTCTTC	TRBV9	many	.	TRBJ2-1
CASGVEDRDGDEQYF	TGTGCCAGCGGCGTAGAAGACAGGGACGGGGACGAGCAGTACTTC	TRBV9	few	TRBD1	TRBJ2-7
CASSPPTGRRSYNEQFF	TGTGCCAGCAGCCCTCCAACAGGTCGACGCTCCTACAATGAGCAGTTCTTC	TRBV7-9	.	.	TRBJ2-1
CASSLGLASEQYF	TGTGCCAGCAGCTTAGGACTAGCTAGCGAGCAGTACTTC	TRBV7-2	many	TRBD2	TRBJ2-7
CASSYPTGNQPQHF	TGTGCCAGCAGTTACCCGACAGGGAATCAGCCCCAGCATTTT	TRBV6-2/TRBV6-3	.	TRBD1	TRBJ1-5
CASSYSRAITGELFF	TGTGCCAGCAGTTACTCCAGGGCAATCACCGGGGAGCTGTTTTTT	TRBV6-5	.	.	TRBJ2-2
CATSARDRVTDTQYF	TGTGCCACCAGTGCCCGGGACAGGGTCACAGATACGCAGTATTTT	TRBV24-1	.	TRBD1	TRBJ2-3
CASSYSDRYEQYF	TGTGCCAGCAGTTACTCAGACAGATACGAGCAGTACTTC	TRBV6-5	few	.	TRBJ2-7
CAISPGAQETQYF	TGTGCCATCAGCCCCGGGGCCCAAGAGACCCAGTACTTC	TRBV10-3	few	.	TRBJ2-5
CAISLMTGENSPLHF	TGTGCCATCAGTCTCATGACAGGGGAAAATTCACCCCTCCACTTT	TRBV10-3	many	TRBD1	TRBJ1-6
CASSYSRLQETQYF	TGTGCCAGCAGTTACTCGAGATTACAAGAGACCCAGTACTTC	TRBV6-2/TRBV6-3	few	.	TRBJ2-5
CASSLRADRGYNEQFF	TGCGCCAGCAGCTTGCGGGCCGATAGGGGTTACAATGAGCAGTTCTTC	TRBV5-1	many	.	TRBJ2-1
CASSHGWTANEKLFF	TGCGCCAGCAGCCACGGTTGGACAGCTAATGAAAAACTGTTTTTT	TRBV4-1	.	.	TRBJ1-4